This T cell receptor beta chain was observed in a study of blood T cell repertoires in COVID-19. On the study more broadly: Donors in the United States, Italy and Spain gave samples during acute or convalescent COVID-19. T cells, B-cell-depleted T cells, or PBMCs provided the cDNA or gDNA that served as material.

Original handling: The assay estimated nucleated cells by amplifying reference gene primers. Some clones are missing from TCRdb's copy, which holds only in-frame ones; the method was immunoSEQ multiplex PCR. V and J calls and clone size are given by that table; D and trimming were obtained from the DNA. The sample yields about 130,000 clones, over 75% seen once. V trimming: 4 bases; J trimming: 8 bases; junction bases outside the gene matches: 11. Germline assignment: CDR1 SGDLS and CDR2 YYNGEE. The CDR3 spans 16 residues. This clonotype was sampled from a man aged 35 to 55 with active or convalescent COVID-19. The sequencing sample was made of peripheral blood. V usage is TRBV9 and J usage is TRBJ1-4; 10 bases agree with TRBD1. CDR3: CASSLEPGTGVEKLFF. For the CDR3, the DNA is TGTGCCAGCAGCTTAGAACCCGGGACAGGGGTGGAAAAACTGTTTTTT.